This TCR beta chain was recorded in a study of immune characterization of retroperitoneal liposarcoma. The CDR3 runs to 17 residues. In germline, CDR1 is MNHNS, CDR2 SASEGT. TCRdb reprocessed the PCR reads with MiXCR, giving one entry per CDR3 protein. The table shows more than 9,000 distinct CDR3 sequences, with about 39% occurring only once. The sample holds one count of this clonotype. The chain combines TRBV6-1 with TRBJ2-1, with TRBD2 matching over 10 bases. The tail of the sequence fits TRBJ2-5 better, so the J call may be wrong. The source material was tumor tissue. This TCR was sampled from a male donor with retroperitoneal liposarcoma. The CDR3 loop reads CASSEFGLAASKETQYF. CDR3 nucleotides: TGTGCCAGCAGTGAATTCGGACTAGCGGCTAGCAAGGAGACCCAGTACTTC.